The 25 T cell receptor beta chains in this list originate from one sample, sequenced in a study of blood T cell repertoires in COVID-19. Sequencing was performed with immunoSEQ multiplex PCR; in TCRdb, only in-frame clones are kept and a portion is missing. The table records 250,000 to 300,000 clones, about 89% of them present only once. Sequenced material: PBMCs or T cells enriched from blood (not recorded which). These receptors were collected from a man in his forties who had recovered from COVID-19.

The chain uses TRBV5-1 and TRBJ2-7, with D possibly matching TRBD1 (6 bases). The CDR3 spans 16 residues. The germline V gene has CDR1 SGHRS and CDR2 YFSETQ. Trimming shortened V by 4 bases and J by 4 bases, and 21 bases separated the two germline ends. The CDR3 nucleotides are TGCGCCAGCAGCCCCGGATTTGCCGGACAGATATACGAGCAGTACTTC. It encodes CASSPGFAGQIYEQYF.

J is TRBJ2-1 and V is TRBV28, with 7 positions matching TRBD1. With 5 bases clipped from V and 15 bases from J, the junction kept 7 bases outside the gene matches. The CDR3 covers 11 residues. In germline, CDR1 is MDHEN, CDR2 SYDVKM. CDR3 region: CASSITGVRFF. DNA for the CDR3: TGTGCCAGCAGTATCACAGGGGTGCGGTTCTTC.

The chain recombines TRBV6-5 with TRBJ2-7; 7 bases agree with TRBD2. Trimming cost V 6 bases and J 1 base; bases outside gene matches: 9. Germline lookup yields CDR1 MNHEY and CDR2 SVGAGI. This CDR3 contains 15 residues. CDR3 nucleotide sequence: TGTGCCAGCAGCCGCGAAGCGGGAAGATCCTACGAGCAGTACTTC. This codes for CASSREAGRSYEQYF.

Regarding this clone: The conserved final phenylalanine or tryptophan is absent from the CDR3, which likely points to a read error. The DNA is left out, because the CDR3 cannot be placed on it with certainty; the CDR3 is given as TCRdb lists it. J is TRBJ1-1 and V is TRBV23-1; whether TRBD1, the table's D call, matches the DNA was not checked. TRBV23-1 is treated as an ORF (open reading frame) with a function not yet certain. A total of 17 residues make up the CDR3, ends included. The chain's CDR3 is CASSQCKRTGGEFKRSH.

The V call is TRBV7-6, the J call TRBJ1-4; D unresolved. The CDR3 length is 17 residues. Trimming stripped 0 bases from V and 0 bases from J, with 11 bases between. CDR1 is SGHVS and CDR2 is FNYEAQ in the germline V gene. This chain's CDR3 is CASSLAGRGATNEKLFF. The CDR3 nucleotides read TGTGCCAGCAGCTTAGCGGGGAGAGGAGCAACTAATGAAAAACTGTTTTTT.

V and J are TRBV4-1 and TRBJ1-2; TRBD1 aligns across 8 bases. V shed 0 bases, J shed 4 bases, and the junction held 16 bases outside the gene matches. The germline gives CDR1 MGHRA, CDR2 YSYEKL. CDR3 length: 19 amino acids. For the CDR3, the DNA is TGCGCCAGCAGCCAAGAGTCTGCGCAGGGGGCCCTGGTGGGCTATGGCTACACCTTC. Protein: CASSQESAQGALVGYGYTF.

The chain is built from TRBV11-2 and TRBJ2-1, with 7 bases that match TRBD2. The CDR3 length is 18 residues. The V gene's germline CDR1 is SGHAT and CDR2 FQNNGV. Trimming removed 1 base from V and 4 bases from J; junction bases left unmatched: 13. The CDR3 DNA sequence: TGTGCCAGCAGCTTAGTGGTCTCCCTTAGCGGGCAATACAATGAGCAGTTCTTC. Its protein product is CASSLVVSLSGQYNEQFF.

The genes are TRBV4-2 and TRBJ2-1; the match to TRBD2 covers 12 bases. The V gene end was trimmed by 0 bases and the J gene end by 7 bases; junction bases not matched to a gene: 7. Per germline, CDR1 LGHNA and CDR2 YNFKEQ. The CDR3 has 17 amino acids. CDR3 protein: CASSQEHLAGGSNEQFF. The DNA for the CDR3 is TGTGCCAGCAGCCAAGAGCATCTAGCGGGAGGGTCTAATGAGCAGTTCTTC.

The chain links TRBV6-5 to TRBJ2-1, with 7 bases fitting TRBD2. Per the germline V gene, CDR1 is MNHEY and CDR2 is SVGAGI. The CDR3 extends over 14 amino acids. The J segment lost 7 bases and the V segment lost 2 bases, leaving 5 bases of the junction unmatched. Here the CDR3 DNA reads TGTGCCAGCAGTTACGGGTGGGAGGGGAATGAGCAGTTCTTC. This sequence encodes CASSYGWEGNEQFF.

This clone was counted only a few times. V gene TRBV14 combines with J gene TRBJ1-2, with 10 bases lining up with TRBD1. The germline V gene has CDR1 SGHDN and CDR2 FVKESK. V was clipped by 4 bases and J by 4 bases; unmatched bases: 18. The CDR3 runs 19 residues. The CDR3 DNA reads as TGTGCCAGCAGCCCCCTTTCATATGGGACAGGGGCCTGGGGCTATGGCTACACCTTC. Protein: CASSPLSYGTGAWGYGYTF.

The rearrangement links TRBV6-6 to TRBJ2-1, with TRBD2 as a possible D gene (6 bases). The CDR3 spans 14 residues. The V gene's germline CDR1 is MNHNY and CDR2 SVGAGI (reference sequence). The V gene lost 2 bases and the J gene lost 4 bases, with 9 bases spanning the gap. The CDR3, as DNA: TGTGCCAGCAGTTACCGTAGCGGTTACAATGAGCAGTTCTTC. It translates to CASSYRSGYNEQFF.

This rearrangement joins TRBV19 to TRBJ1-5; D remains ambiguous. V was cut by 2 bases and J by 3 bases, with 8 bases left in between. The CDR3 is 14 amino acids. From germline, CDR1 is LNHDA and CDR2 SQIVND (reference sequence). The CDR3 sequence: CASSIMSYNQPQHF. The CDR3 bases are TGTGCCAGTAGTATAATGAGTTACAATCAGCCCCAGCATTTT.

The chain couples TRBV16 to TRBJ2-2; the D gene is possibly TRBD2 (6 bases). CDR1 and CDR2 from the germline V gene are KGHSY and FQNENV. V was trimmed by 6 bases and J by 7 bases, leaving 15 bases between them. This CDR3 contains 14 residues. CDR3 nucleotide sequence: TGTGCCAGCAGACCAATCGGGGGTCTCGGGGAGCTGTTTTTT. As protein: CASRPIGGLGELFF.

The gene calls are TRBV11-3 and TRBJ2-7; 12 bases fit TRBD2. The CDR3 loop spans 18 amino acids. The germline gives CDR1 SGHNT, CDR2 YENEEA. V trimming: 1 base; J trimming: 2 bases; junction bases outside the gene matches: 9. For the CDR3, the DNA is TGTGCCAGCAGCTTAGTACGGCTAGCGGGGGGGTCGACCTACGAGCAGTACTTC. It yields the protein CASSLVRLAGGSTYEQYF.

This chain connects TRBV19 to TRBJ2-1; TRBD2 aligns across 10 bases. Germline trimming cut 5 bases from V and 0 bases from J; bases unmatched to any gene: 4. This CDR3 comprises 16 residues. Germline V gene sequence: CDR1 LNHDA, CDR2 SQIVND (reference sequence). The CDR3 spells CASSWASGSSYNEQFF. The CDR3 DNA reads TGTGCCAGTAGTTGGGCTAGCGGGAGCTCCTACAATGAGCAGTTCTTC.

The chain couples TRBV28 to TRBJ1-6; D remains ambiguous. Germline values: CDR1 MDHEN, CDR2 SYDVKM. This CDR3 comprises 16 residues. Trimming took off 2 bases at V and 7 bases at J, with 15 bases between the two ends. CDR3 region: CASSLISSDPNSPLHF. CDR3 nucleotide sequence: TGTGCCAGCAGTTTAATATCCAGCGACCCGAATTCACCCCTCCACTTT.

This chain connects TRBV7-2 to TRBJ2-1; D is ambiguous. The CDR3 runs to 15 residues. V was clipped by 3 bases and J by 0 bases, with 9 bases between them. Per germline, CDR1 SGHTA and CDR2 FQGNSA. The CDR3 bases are TGTGCCAGCAGCTTGCTCACGAGCTCCTACAATGAGCAGTTCTTC. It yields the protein CASSLLTSSYNEQFF.

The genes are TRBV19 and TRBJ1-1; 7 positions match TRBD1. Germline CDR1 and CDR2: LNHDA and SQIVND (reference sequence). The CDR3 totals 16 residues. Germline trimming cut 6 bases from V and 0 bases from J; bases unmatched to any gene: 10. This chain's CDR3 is CASSPPTGQLNTEAFF. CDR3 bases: TGTGCCAGTAGCCCCCCCACGGGACAGCTGAACACTGAAGCTTTCTTT.

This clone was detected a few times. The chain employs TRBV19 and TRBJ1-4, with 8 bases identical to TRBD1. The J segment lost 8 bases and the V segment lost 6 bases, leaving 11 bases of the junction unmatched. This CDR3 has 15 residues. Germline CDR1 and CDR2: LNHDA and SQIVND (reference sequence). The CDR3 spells CASSPRQGRGEKLFF. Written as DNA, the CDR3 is TGTGCCAGTAGCCCCAGACAGGGGCGGGGCGAAAAACTGTTTTTT.

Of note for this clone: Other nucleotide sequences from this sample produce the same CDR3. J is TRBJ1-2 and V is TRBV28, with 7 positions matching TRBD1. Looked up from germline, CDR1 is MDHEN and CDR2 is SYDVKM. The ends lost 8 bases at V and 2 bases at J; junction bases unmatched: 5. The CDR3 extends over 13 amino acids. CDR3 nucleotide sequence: TGTGCCAGCGGGACAGCAGCAAACTATGGCTACACCTTC. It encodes CASGTAANYGYTF.

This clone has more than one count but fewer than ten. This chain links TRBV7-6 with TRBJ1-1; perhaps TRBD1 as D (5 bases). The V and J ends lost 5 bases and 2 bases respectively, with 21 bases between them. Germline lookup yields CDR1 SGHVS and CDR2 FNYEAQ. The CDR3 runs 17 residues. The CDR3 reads CASSIREVWGGNTEAFF. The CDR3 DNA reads TGTGCCAGCAGCATTAGGGAGGTTTGGGGGGGAAACACTGAAGCTTTCTTT. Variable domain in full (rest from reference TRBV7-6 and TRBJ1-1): GAGVSQSPRYKVTKRGQDVALRCDPISGHVSLYWYRQALGQGPEFLTYFNYEAQQDKSGLPNDRFSAERPEGSISTLTIQRTEQRDSAMYRCASSIREVWGGNTEAFFGQGTRLTVV.

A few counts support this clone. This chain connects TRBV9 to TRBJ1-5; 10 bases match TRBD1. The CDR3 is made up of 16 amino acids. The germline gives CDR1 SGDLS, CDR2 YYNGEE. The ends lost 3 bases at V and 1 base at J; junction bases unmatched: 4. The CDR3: CASSAGTGVSNQPQHF. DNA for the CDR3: TGTGCCAGCAGCGCAGGGACAGGGGTCAGCAATCAGCCCCAGCATTTT.

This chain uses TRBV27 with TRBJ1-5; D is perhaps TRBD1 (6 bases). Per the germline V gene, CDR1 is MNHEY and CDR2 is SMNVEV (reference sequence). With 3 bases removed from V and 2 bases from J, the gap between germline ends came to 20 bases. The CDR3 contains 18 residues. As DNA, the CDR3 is TGTGCCAGCAGTTTTGCGGTATTGGCAGGGGCACGCAATCAGCCCCAGCATTTT. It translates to CASSFAVLAGARNQPQHF.

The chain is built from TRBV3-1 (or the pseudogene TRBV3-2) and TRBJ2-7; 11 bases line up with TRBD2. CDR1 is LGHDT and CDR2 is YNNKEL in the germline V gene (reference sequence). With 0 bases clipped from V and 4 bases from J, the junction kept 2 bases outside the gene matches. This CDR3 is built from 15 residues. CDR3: CASSQETSGVYEQYF. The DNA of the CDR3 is TGTGCCAGCAGCCAAGAGACTAGCGGGGTTTACGAGCAGTACTTC.

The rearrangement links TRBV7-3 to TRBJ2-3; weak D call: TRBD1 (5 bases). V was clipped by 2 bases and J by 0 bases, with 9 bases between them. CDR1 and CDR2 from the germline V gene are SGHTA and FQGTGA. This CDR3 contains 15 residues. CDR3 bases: TGTGCCAGCAGCTTAGCAGGGTTGAGCACAGATACGCAGTATTTT. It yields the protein CASSLAGLSTDTQYF.